This TCR beta chain was sequenced in a study of T cells in Graves' hyperthyroidism and ophthalmopathy. Amplification targeted TCR beta CDR3 regions from RNA transcripts. First-round RT-PCR of the TCR CDR3 relied on the HTBI primer set. TCRdb recomputed calls from the multiplex PCR reads with MiXCR, one row per CDR3 protein. The data contain approximately 370,000 distinct CDR3 sequences, just under 15% of them singletons. CDR1 and CDR2 from the germline V gene are MNHNS and SASEGT. The CDR3 totals 14 residues. Trimming removed 6 bases from V and 0 bases from J, with 11 bases in between. This chain links TRBV6-1 with TRBJ1-2, with D unclear. What was sequenced was blood. This clonotype was obtained from a woman aged 25 to 39 with Graves' hyperthyroidism. CDR3 nucleotides: TGTGCCAGCAGAATGCAGTCTTCTAACTATGGCTACACCTTC. It translates to CASRMQSSNYGYTF.